What follows describes a single T cell receptor beta chain. A read error may account for a junction end that differs from germline. The sample carries other DNA sequences with the same CDR3. These data originate in a study of cytomegalovirus exposure and HLA in healthy donors. PCR amplification relied on 60 Vbeta primers (plus 13 Jbeta primers). Profiling relied on immunoSEQ multiplex PCR, and the TCRdb table lists in-frame clones only, not all of them. The table lists some 48,000 clones, around 80% of them singletons, with approximately 7.6% in the top ten. Germline values: CDR1 MRHNA, CDR2 SNTAGT. The CDR3 runs to 12 residues.

The rearrangement joins TRBV6-4 to TRBJ1-1; D gene ambiguous. The material sequenced was PBMCs. The clonotype originates from a man aged 30 to 39 in good health and CMV-seropositive. In DNA form, the CDR3 reads TGTGCTAGCAGTGACTCGATCTCTATAGCTTTCTTT. Translation gives CASSDSISIAFF.